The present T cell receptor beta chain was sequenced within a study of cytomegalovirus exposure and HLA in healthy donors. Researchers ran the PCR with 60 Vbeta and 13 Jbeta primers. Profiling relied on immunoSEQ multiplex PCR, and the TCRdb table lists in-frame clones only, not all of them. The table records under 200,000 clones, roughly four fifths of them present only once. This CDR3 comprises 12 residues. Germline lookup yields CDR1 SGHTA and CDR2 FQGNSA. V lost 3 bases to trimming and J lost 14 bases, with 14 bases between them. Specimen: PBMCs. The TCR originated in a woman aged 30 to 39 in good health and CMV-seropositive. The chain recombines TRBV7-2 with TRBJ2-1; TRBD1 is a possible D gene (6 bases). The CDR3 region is CASSFSQGRKFF. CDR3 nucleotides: TGTGCCAGCAGCTTCTCACAGGGACGGAAGTTCTTC.